The subject of this entry is one T cell receptor (beta chain). Its recognized antigen is unknown. Base qualities were left out, and no much larger clone turns up one base away. This record comes from a study of cytotoxic CD8 clonotypes in ibrutinib-treated CLL (dated by TCRdb to about 2021). Turning to the overall study: The cohort included about 15 treatment-naive and eleven to twelve relapsed/refractory patients; roughly 17 were IGHV unmutated. Partial responses were observed in around 25 patients and complete responses in 2; after a median follow-up of 68 months, remission was maintained in 14 patients and progression was observed in about twelve. On average, each sample yielded hundreds of thousands of productive templates and roughly 95,000 productive rearrangements. Cryopreserved peripheral blood mononuclear cells were collected at three points: before therapy, at response, and at either sustained remission or disease progression. Longitudinal samples were obtainable from about 30% of the 86 participants in the trial. Response samples were obtained after a median of 12 months of treatment, with a range of about 6 to 36 months.

For TCR beta library preparation, about 2.1 micrograms of genomic DNA were extracted from the cryopreserved PBMCs. Longitudinal blood samples from CLL patients on ibrutinib monotherapy underwent high-throughput TCR beta sequencing. The patients were enrolled in a single-center, open-label phase 2 trial of ibrutinib monotherapy. At the junction V is shortened by 4 bases and J by 1 base; bases outside the gene matches: 8. CDR1 and CDR2 were assigned from the germline V gene as SGDLS and YYNGEE. The CDR3 spans 16 residues, from the cysteine through the phenylalanine. Only the CDR3 DNA is retained, 48 bases long and in frame from the first base. Points the paper makes about the study in general: Public clonotypes were found to be uncommon and were observed to contract or remain stable during treatment; the increase in clonality was shown to reflect expansion of private clonotypes at ibrutinib response. Baseline clonality exceeded that of age-matched healthy donors and correlated strongly with circulating CD8+ T-cell counts. Clonality rose at ibrutinib response, remained stable during sustained remission, and dropped back toward baseline at progression. Sampling times were not matched between patients in sustained remission and patients whose disease was progressing, and lymph node repertoires were not examined.

On a MiSeq, deep resolution sequencing aimed for a depth between 1 in 1 million and 1 in 200,000 T cells, with each clonotype covered 10x on average. The immunoSEQ hsTCRB Kit was used to generate the TCR beta libraries. On the authors' methods: Data were analyzed with ImmunoSEQ Data Assistant and ImmunoSEQ Analyzer, with V, D and J genes assigned per IMGT definitions. Clonality, which ranges from 0 to 1, was calculated as one minus the normalized Shannon entropy of productive rearrangement frequencies. Public clonotype analysis was restricted to overrepresented clonotypes comprising at least 0.05% of each patient's repertoire. Around 12 age-matched healthy donor repertoires from immuneACCESS were used as controls for clonality. Imported from immuneACCESS, the table was reduced by TCRdb to in-frame sequences with V and J called. These copies leave out some clones; in studies compared against another copy, an unresolved V gene accounts for under half, and the cause of the remainder is not known. V and J calls and clone size are copied from that table; D and trimming were computed from the DNA. The sample data list approximately 11,000 clones, and around 62% of these were observed just once. The ten top clones hold roughly 23% of the sample.

The sample consisted of PBMCs, taken before ibrutinib treatment. Here the chain combines TRBV9 and TRBJ2-3; 8 central bases correspond to TRBD1. This TCR was recovered from a human donor with chronic lymphocytic leukemia. The CDR3 protein sequence reads: CASSPRTGTGTDTQYF. The nucleotide sequence is given as TGTGCCAGCAGCCCTCGGACAGGGACGGGCACAGATACGCAGTATTTT.